The source of this T cell receptor beta chain is a study of shared clonotypes between healthy human individuals. The germline CDR1 and CDR2 sequences are LGHNA and YNFKEQ. There are 13 residues in the CDR3. At a deep level, the assay was run. In replicate PCRs of sorted subsets, approximately 210 ng DNA, approximately 30,000 T cell genomes, was used. Some clones are missing from TCRdb's copy, which holds only in-frame ones; the method was immunoSEQ multiplex PCR. The data hold about 2.3 million clones, with 85% to 95% observed a single time. Sequences were obtained from naive CD4+ T cells from PBMCs. Specified subset: CD45RA+ positively selected. This TCR came from a young man in good health. Some clones in this sample may be carry-over from other donors' samples. The chain combines TRBV4-2 with TRBJ2-5; D perhaps matches TRBD1 (5 bases). The DNA matches TRBJ2-7 better at its end, which makes the J call doubtful. Here the CDR3 reads CASSQGAGYEQYF. For the CDR3, the DNA is TGTGCCAGCAGCCAAGGGGCAGGGTACGAGCAGTACTTC.